This entry lists 21 T cell receptor beta chains sequenced from one sample in a study of blood T cell repertoires in COVID-19. Sequencing was performed with immunoSEQ multiplex PCR; in TCRdb, only in-frame clones are kept and a portion is missing. The repertoire has 150,000 to 190,000 clones, approximately 84% of them found once; the top ten carry around 8.1%. The sample was peripheral blood. The receptors here all came from a woman aged 55-75 years with COVID-19, enrolled during active disease.

This rearrangement joins TRBV5-1 to TRBJ1-2, with TRBD1 matching 7 bases. The CDR3 extends over 15 amino acids. Germline loops: CDR1 SGHRS, CDR2 YFSETQ. J was trimmed by 4 bases and V by 2 bases; bases with no gene match: 8. CDR3 in amino acids: CASSLDRAKFYGYTF. CDR3 DNA: TGCGCCAGCAGCTTAGACAGGGCCAAGTTCTATGGCTACACCTTC.

This rearrangement joins TRBV18 to TRBJ2-1; 8 bases agree with TRBD1. Losses at the gene ends were 6 bases for V and 6 bases for J; bases not matched to a gene: 10. Germline lookup yields CDR1 KGHSH and CDR2 LQKENI. The CDR3 covers 15 residues. CDR3 coding DNA: TGTGCCAGCTCGTTCCCAGGGGGCGTTATCAATGAGCAGTTCTTC. Its translation is CASSFPGGVINEQFF.

The genes are TRBV7-3 and TRBJ2-5; weak D call: TRBD1 (6 bases). The V end lost 2 bases, the J end lost 4 bases, and 8 bases lay between the germline ends. Germline CDR1 reads SGHTA; CDR2 reads FQGTGA. CDR3 length equals 13 residues. CDR3 coding DNA: TGTGCCAGCAGCTTAGTGGGGGCAGAGACCCAGTACTTC. This translates into CASSLVGAETQYF.

This clone was seen more than once but under ten times. V gene TRBV7-9 combines with J gene TRBJ1-3, with TRBD1 as a possible D gene (5 bases). Looked up from germline, CDR1 is SEHNR and CDR2 is FQNEAQ (reference sequence). With 5 bases removed from V and 8 bases from J, the gap between germline ends came to 16 bases. The CDR3 contains 14 residues. CDR3 loop: CASSALGARDTIYF. CDR3 bases: TGTGCCAGCAGCGCTTTAGGGGCCAGGGACACCATATATTTT.

The V call is TRBV6-5, the J call TRBJ1-1; a possible D gene is TRBD1 (6 bases). Germline values: CDR1 MNHEY, CDR2 SVGAGI. The CDR3 has 14 amino acids. Trimming removed 0 bases at V and 4 bases at J, with 9 bases between. CDR3 sequence: CASSYSKGVTEAFF. The CDR3 bases are TGTGCCAGCAGTTACTCGAAGGGGGTCACTGAAGCTTTCTTT.

The chain has TRBV19 and TRBJ1-6; D is perhaps TRBD1 (5 bases). Germline CDR1 is LNHDA and CDR2 is SQIVND (reference sequence). The CDR3 extends over 16 amino acids. V gave up 6 bases and J gave up 0 bases, with 12 bases separating them. Here the CDR3 reads CASRSGSNSYNSPLHF. The CDR3 DNA follows: TGTGCCAGTAGGTCAGGGTCCAACTCCTATAATTCACCCCTCCACTTT.

The V gene is TRBV6-5, the J gene TRBJ2-1, with D perhaps TRBD1 (5 bases). Trimming shortened V by 6 bases and J by 9 bases, and 21 bases separated the two germline ends. The CDR3 spans 15 residues. Per the germline V gene, CDR1 is MNHEY and CDR2 is SVGAGI. The CDR3 spells CASREIFQGWGEQFF. In DNA form, the CDR3 reads TGTGCCAGCAGAGAGATTTTCCAGGGATGGGGTGAGCAGTTCTTC.

J is TRBJ2-3 and V is TRBV3-1 (or the pseudogene TRBV3-2), with 8 bases identical to TRBD1. The CDR3 extends over 15 amino acids. The V gene end was trimmed by 7 bases and the J gene end by 4 bases; junction bases not matched to a gene: 10. From germline, CDR1 is LGHDT and CDR2 YNNKEL (reference sequence). CDR3 protein: CASNLRGRPADTQYF. The CDR3 DNA follows: TGTGCCAGCAACCTCAGGGGGCGGCCCGCAGATACGCAGTATTTT.

The chain joins TRBV25-1 to TRBJ1-1, with D unclear. CDR1 is MGHDK, CDR2 SYGVNS, per germline. The length of the CDR3 is 12 residues. V dropped 6 bases and J dropped 0 bases, with 5 bases sitting between them. DNA for the CDR3: TGTGCCAGCAGCACAATGAACACTGAAGCTTTCTTT. It specifies CASSTMNTEAFF.

This chain links TRBV5-1 with TRBJ1-5; TRBD1 matches 8 bases. The CDR3 loop spans 16 amino acids. After removal of 1 base from V and 2 bases from J, the junction contained 5 bases not matched to a gene. The germline V gene has CDR1 SGHRS and CDR2 YFSETQ. CDR3: CASSLFGTGGNQPQHF. CDR3 DNA sequence: TGCGCCAGCAGCTTGTTCGGGACAGGAGGCAATCAGCCCCAGCATTTT. The full variable domain, completed using reference TRBV5-1 and TRBJ1-5, is KAGVTQTPRYLIKTRGQQVTLSCSPISGHRSVSWYQQTPGQGLQFLFEYFSETQRNKGNFPGRFSGRQFSNSRSEMNVSTLELGDSALYLCASSLFGTGGNQPQHFGDGTRLSIL.

The CDR3 DNA follows: TGTGCCATCCTAGGGACTTCCTACGAGCAGTACTTC. It encodes CAILGTSYEQYF. This chain connects TRBV7-9 to TRBJ2-7, with D perhaps TRBD2 (6 bases). The CDR3 sequence is 12 residues long. The germline V and J ends were trimmed by 10 bases and 1 base, with 11 bases remaining between them. Looked up from germline, CDR1 is SEHNR and CDR2 is FQNEAQ (reference sequence).

This sequence joins TRBV7-2 and TRBJ2-1; D is undetermined. This CDR3 has 17 amino acids. The V end was cut by 6 bases, the J end by 0 bases, with 18 bases between. Germline loops: CDR1 SGHTA, CDR2 FQGNSA. The CDR3 protein is CASRRPTLESSYNEQFF. The CDR3 nucleotides are TGTGCCAGCAGGCGCCCTACTCTGGAGAGCTCCTACAATGAGCAGTTCTTC.

V usage is TRBV18 and J usage is TRBJ1-1; 7 bases agree with TRBD1. This CDR3 comprises 12 residues. Germline trimming cut 3 bases from V and 11 bases from J; bases unmatched to any gene: 6. In germline, CDR1 is KGHSH, CDR2 LQKENI. The CDR3 bases are TGTGCCAGCTCACCTCGACAGGGTGACGCTTTCTTT. Encoded protein: CASSPRQGDAFF.

This chain uses TRBV9 with TRBJ2-7, with TRBD2 matching 8 bases. V lost 3 bases and J lost 2; bases outside the gene matches: 10. Germline values: CDR1 SGDLS, CDR2 YYNGEE. This CDR3 has 16 residues. The CDR3 bases are TGTGCCAGCAGCGCCCGGGGGGGGGCCTACACCTACGAGCAGTACTTC. Its translation is CASSARGGAYTYEQYF.

V gene TRBV20-1 combines with J gene TRBJ1-2, with 8 bases that match TRBD1. Germline lookup yields CDR1 DFQATT and CDR2 SNEGSKA (reference sequence). J was trimmed by 6 bases and V by 3 bases; bases with no gene match: 6. The CDR3 length is 13 residues. The CDR3 DNA reads TGCAGTGCTAGTCAGGGGGCGGGAGATGGCTACACCTTC. The encoded protein is CSASQGAGDGYTF.

The chain has TRBV19 and TRBJ2-1; 9 bases map to TRBD2. V trimming: 3 bases; J trimming: 9 bases; junction bases outside the gene matches: 9. The V gene's germline CDR1 is LNHDA and CDR2 SQIVND (reference sequence). This CDR3 has 15 amino acids. The CDR3 bases are TGTGCCAGTAGTATCATAGCGGGAGAGGGGGGTGAGCAGTTCTTC. Protein sequence: CASSIIAGEGGEQFF.

Only one count was recorded for this clone. This rearrangement joins TRBV6-5 to TRBJ2-3; TRBD2 aligns across 8 bases. The CDR3 is 14 amino acids. Germline V CDR1 and CDR2: MNHEY, SVGAGI. Losses at the gene ends were 5 bases for V and 2 bases for J; bases not matched to a gene: 3. Here the CDR3 reads CASSRTSYTDTQYF. The CDR3 coding sequence is TGTGCCAGCAGTAGGACTAGCTACACAGATACGCAGTATTTT.

The CDR3 DNA follows: TGTGCCAGCAGCAAAATTCCTTATCGGACAGGGGGCTCGGACATCACCGGGGAGCTGTTTTTT. Translated: CASSKIPYRTGGSDITGELFF. The genes are TRBV21-1 and TRBJ2-2; the tabulated D call, TRBD1, remains unverified against the DNA. TRBV21-1 is classified as a pseudogene. The CDR3 is made up of 21 amino acids.

The chain employs TRBV2 and TRBJ1-3; TRBD1 might be the D (5 bases). The germline V and J ends were trimmed by 3 bases and 2 bases, with 5 bases remaining between them. Germline lookup yields CDR1 SNHLY and CDR2 FYNNEI. This CDR3 contains 13 residues. CDR3 residues: CASSDRAGNTIYF. The CDR3 DNA sequence: TGTGCCAGCAGTGACAGGGCTGGAAACACCATATATTTT. The full variable domain, completed using reference TRBV2 and TRBJ1-3, is EPEVTQTPSHQVTQMGQEVILRCVPISNHLYFYWYRQILGQKVEFLVSFYNNEISEKSEIFDDQFSVERPDGSNFTLKIRSTKLEDSAMYFCASSDRAGNTIYFGEGSWLTVV.

The chain uses TRBV6-5 and TRBJ1-1; 10 bases agree with TRBD1. The V gene end was trimmed by 4 bases and the J gene end by 5 bases; junction bases not matched to a gene: 7. This CDR3 is 15 amino acids long. Germline assignment: CDR1 MNHEY and CDR2 SVGAGI. CDR3 DNA sequence: TGTGCCAGCAGTTGGGACAGGGGTGGCGGTACTGAAGCTTTCTTT. Amino acids: CASSWDRGGGTEAFF.

The genes are TRBV29-1 and TRBJ2-6; 7 nucleotides align to TRBD1. CDR3 length: 17 amino acids. The germline gives CDR1 SQVTM, CDR2 ANQGSEA. With V trimmed by 4 bases and J by 3 bases, 12 bases remained unmatched. CDR3 sequence reads: CSVAGPKDRVGANVLTF. DNA for the CDR3: TGCAGCGTTGCCGGCCCTAAAGACAGGGTTGGGGCCAACGTCCTGACTTTC.